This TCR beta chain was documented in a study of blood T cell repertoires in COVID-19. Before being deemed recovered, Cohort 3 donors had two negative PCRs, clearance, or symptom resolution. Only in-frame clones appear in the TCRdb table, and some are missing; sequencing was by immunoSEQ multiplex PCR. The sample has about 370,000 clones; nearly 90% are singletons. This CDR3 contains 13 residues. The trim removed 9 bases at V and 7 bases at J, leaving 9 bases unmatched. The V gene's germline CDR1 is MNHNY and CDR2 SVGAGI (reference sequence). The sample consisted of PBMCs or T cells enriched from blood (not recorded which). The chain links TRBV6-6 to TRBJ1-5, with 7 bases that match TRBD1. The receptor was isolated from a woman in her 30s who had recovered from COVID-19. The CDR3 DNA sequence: TGTGCCAGTATAAGACAGGGTCGCCAGCCCCAGCATTTT. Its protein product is CASIRQGRQPQHF.